The 14 T cell receptor beta chains below were found in one sample sequenced in a study of tumor-infiltrating lymphocytes in primary liver carcinoma. The input was 450 to 500 ng total RNA; TCR beta cDNA was made from it with a constant-region primer. Libraries covering TCR beta were generated through three nested multiplex PCR rounds (using a slightly modified ARM-PCR). TRBV1-TRBV30 forward primers paired with a C-beta reverse primer were used in the first two PCR rounds, which ran approximately 10 cycles each. TCRdb re-called the multiplex PCR reads with MiXCR, one entry per CDR3 protein. The sample shows 330,000 or so distinct CDR3 sequences, approximately 65% of them seen only once. Both blood RNA, taken from unsorted whole blood, and germline DNA were extracted. The sample consisted of peripheral blood. These receptors were taken from a man in his forties or fifties with primary liver carcinoma and hepatitis B virus infection.

Details on this clonotype: Relative to the germline gene, one junction end is altered; a read error may explain this. This chain joins TRBV11-2 and TRBJ2-3, with D possibly matching TRBD1 (6 bases). The CDR3 has 15 residues. CDR1 SGHAT and CDR2 FQNNGV come from the germline V gene. The CDR3 is CVSSLKGTRTDTQYF. The CDR3 region has the DNA TGTGTCAGCAGCTTAAAAGGGACAAGGACAGATACGCAGTATTTT.

The gene calls are TRBV5-4 and TRBJ2-7; no clear D. Germline-derived CDR1 and CDR2 are SGHNT and YYREEE (reference sequence). Deletions cut 0 bases from V and 6 bases from J, with 10 bases between. This CDR3 comprises 13 residues. CDR3 in amino acids: CASSLGSHGEQYF. The CDR3 nucleotides are TGTGCCAGCAGCTTGGGGAGCCACGGCGAGCAGTACTTC.

This clonotype appeared many times. CDR3 coding DNA: TGTGCCAGCAGGGGGGCCCCCCTGGAGACCCAGTACTTC. Amino acid sequence: CASRGAPLETQYF. J is TRBJ2-5 and V is TRBV6-5; D perhaps matches TRBD1 (6 bases). Germline V gene lookup returns CDR1 MNHEY and CDR2 SVGAGI. The CDR3 extends over 13 amino acids. V lost 6 bases and J 5 bases, leaving 13 bases between the germline ends.

Of note for this clonotype: A much larger clone lies one base from this, so it may be a read error. DNA for the CDR3: TGTGCCATCAAGTCCTCCGGGGGCAGGGGATCAGATACGCAGTATTTT. It is translated as CAIKSSGGRGSDTQYF. The V and J genes are TRBV10-3 and TRBJ2-3; possibly TRBD1 or TRBD2 for D (6 bases each). Germline assignment: CDR1 ENHRY and CDR2 SYGVKD. This CDR3 has 16 amino acids. V was shortened by 7 bases and J by 4 bases, with 21 bases between the two germline ends.

This clonotype has more than one count but fewer than ten. The chain is built from TRBV24-1 and TRBJ2-6, with D hard to call. The CDR3 runs 14 residues. V shed 5 bases and J shed 1 base, with 5 bases lying between them. In germline, CDR1 is KGHDR, CDR2 SFDVKD. The CDR3 protein is CATSAESGANVLTF. DNA of the CDR3: TGTGCCACCAGTGCAGAGTCTGGGGCCAACGTCCTGACTTTC.

This clonotype has a handful of counts. This may stem from a read error, because a much larger clone lies one nucleotide away. This chain links TRBV6-6 with TRBJ2-7; weak D call: TRBD2 (5 bases). CDR3 size: 12 residues. Germline V CDR1 and CDR2: MNHNY, SVGAGI (reference sequence). This CDR3 is CASSFGDRRQCF. As DNA, the CDR3 is TGTGCCAGCAGCTTCGGGGATAGAAGGCAGTGCTTC.

V usage is TRBV28 and J usage is TRBJ2-7; D possibly corresponds to TRBD1 (6 bases). Looked up from germline, CDR1 is MDHEN and CDR2 is SYDVKM. Trimming cost V 3 bases and J 3 bases, with 21 bases left between them. The CDR3 spans 17 residues. CDR3: CASSFLLGANGNYEQYF. Written as DNA, the CDR3 is TGTGCCAGCAGTTTTCTCCTGGGGGCTAACGGTAACTACGAGCAGTACTTC.

The chain has TRBV11-2 and TRBJ2-4; 8 nucleotides align to TRBD2. The CDR3 contains 15 residues. The J segment lost 15 bases and the V segment lost 3 bases, leaving 16 bases of the junction unmatched. Germline CDR1 SGHAT, CDR2 FQNNGV. The chain's CDR3 is CASSFRSGSQAHMYF. DNA of the CDR3: TGTGCCAGCAGCTTTCGAAGCGGGAGTCAGGCACACATGTACTTC.

This chain joins TRBV29-1 and TRBJ2-1; TRBD2 aligns across 7 bases. CDR1 and CDR2 (germline): SQVTM, ANQGSEA. The CDR3 totals 13 residues. The CDR3 is CSTGGSPHNEQFF. CDR3 nucleotide sequence: TGCAGTACAGGCGGGAGTCCTCACAATGAGCAGTTCTTC.

With regard to this clonotype: At one boundary the junction diverges from the germline segment, which might be a read error. The chain links TRBV11-1 to TRBJ1-6, with no clear D. The CDR3 loop spans 14 amino acids. CDR1 and CDR2 (germline): SGHAT, FQDESV (reference sequence). The CDR3 DNA reads as TGTGCCAGCAGCTTATCAGTCGGTGTGTCACTCCTCCACTTT. It encodes CASSLSVGVSLLHF.

This clonotype occurred many times. This chain uses TRBV5-1 with TRBJ2-5; TRBD2 is a possible D gene (6 bases). V was clipped by 1 base and J by 2 bases, with 12 bases between them. Germline V CDR1 and CDR2: SGHRS, YFSETQ. The CDR3 extends over 15 amino acids. CDR3 in DNA: TGCGCCAGCAGCTTGAATGCGGGACGGCAAGAGACCCAGTACTTC. Amino acid sequence: CASSLNAGRQETQYF.

Remarks on this clonotype: A clone one base away is much larger, so this may be a read error. The chain uses TRBV6-5 and TRBJ1-5; tentatively, D is TRBD1 (5 bases). The CDR3 covers 15 residues. Germline V gene data show CDR1 as MNHEY and CDR2 as SVGAGI. Between the trimmed V and J ends, which lost 6 bases and 3 bases, there was a span of 15 bases. This chain's CDR3 is CASSPNQGFNQPQHF. Here the CDR3 DNA reads TGTGCCAGCAGCCCTAACCAGGGTTTCAATCAGCCCCAGCATTTT.

Comments on this clonotype: The junction departs from germline at one end; a sequencing error may be responsible. The chain couples TRBV6-5 to TRBJ2-5; a weak D match, TRBD1 (6 bases). The length of the CDR3 is 13 residues. Germline CDR1 and CDR2: MNHEY and SVGAGI. This CDR3 reads CASSDRLLEIQYF. In nucleotides, the CDR3 is TGTGCCAGCAGCGACAGGCTTTTAGAGATCCAGTACTTC.

Of note for this clonotype: An end of the junction differs from the germline gene, which may be a read error. This rearrangement joins TRBV6-2 or TRBV6-3 to TRBJ2-5; D is unclear. CDR3 length: 14 amino acids. Germline V gives CDR1 MNHEY, CDR2 SVGEGT. CDR3: CGSSSIPDQETQYF. Here the CDR3 DNA reads TGTGGCAGCAGTTCCATTCCAGATCAAGAGACCCAGTACTTC.